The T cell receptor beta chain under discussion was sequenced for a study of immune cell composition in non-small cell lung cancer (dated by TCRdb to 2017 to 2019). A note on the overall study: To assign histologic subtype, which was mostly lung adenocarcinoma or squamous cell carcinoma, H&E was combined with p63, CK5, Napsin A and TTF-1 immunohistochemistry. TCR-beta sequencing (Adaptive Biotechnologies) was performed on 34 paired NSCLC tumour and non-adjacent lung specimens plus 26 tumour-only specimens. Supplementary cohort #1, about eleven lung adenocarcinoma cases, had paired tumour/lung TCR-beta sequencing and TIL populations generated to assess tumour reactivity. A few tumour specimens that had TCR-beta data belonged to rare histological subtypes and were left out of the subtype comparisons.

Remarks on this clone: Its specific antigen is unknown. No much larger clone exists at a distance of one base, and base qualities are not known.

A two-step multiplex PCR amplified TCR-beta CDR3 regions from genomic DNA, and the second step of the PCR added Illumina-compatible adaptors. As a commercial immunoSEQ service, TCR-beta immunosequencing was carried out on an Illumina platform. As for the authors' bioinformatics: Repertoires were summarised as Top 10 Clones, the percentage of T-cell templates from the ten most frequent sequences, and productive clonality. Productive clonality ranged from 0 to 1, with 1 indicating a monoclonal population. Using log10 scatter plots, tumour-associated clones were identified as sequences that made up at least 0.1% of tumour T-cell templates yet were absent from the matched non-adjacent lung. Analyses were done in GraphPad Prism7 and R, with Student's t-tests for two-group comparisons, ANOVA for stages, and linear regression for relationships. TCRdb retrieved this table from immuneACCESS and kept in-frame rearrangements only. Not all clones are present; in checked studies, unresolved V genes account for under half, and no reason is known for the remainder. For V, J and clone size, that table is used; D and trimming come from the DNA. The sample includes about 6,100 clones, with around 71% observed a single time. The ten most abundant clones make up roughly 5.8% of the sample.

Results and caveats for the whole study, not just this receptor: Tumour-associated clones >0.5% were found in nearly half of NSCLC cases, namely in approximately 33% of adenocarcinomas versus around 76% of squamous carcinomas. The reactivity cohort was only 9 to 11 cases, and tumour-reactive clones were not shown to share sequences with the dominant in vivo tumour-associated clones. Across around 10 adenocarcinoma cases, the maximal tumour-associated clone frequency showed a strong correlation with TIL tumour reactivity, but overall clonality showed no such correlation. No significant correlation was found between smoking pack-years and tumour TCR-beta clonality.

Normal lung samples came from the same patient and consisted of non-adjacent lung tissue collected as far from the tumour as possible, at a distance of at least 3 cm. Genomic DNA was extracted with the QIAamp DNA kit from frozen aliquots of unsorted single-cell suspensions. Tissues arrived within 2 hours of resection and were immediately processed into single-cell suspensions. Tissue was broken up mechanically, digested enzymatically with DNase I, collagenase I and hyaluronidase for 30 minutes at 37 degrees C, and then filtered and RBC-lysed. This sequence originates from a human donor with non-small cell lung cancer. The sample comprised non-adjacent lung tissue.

The CDR3 protein: CASGRTGQGDQPQHF. The DNA sequence follows: TGTGCCAGCGGGAGAACAGGACAGGGGGATCAGCCCCAGCATTTT. The chain links TRBV6-6 with TRBJ1-5, and 10 junctional nucleotides match TRBD1. In the germline V gene (reference sequence), CDR1 corresponds to MNHNY and CDR2 to SVGAGI. The CDR3 starts with the cysteine, ends with the phenylalanine, and has 15 residues. The CDR3 DNA has 45 bases and is translated from base 1. V is cut back by 8 bases and J by 5 bases, with 9 bases in the junction unmatched.